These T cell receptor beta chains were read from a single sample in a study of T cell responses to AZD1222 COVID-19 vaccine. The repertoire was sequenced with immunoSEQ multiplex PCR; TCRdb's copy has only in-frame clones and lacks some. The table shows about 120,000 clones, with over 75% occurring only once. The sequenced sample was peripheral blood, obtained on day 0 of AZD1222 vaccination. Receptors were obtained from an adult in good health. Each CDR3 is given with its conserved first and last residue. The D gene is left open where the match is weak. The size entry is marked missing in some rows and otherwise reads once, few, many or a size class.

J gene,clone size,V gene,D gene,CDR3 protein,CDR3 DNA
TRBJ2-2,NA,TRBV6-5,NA,CASSPGANTGELFF,TGTGCCAGCAGTCCAGGGGCGAACACCGGGGAGCTGTTTTTT
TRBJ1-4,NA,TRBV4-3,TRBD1,CASSQDVGQGASEAEKLFF,TGCGCCAGCAGCCAAGATGTTGGACAGGGGGCGTCGGAAGCCGAAAAACTGTTTTTT
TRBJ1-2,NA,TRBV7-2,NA,CASSLVASGRYLFYGYTF,TGTGCCAGCAGCTTAGTAGCATCGGGACGGTACCTCTTCTATGGCTACACCTTC
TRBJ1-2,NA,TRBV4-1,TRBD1,CASSQRQGTYGYTF,TGCGCCAGCAGCCAAAGACAGGGTACCTATGGCTACACCTTC
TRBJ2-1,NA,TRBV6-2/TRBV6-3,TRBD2,CASRPSGGAHNEQFF,TGTGCCAGCAGACCTAGCGGGGGGGCCCACAATGAGCAGTTCTTC
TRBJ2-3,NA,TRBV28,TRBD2,CASSLTSGGDTDTQYF,TGTGCCAGCAGTTTGACTAGCGGGGGGGACACAGATACGCAGTATTTT
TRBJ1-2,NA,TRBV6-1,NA,CASNGQGGPNGYTF,TGTGCCAGCAACGGGCAGGGAGGTCCCAATGGCTACACCTTC
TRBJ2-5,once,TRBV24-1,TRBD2,CATSVASGGETQYF,TGTGCCACCAGTGTGGCTAGCGGTGGAGAGACCCAGTACTTC
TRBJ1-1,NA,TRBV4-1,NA,CASSQTGRRDTEAFF,TGCGCCAGCAGCCAAACGGGGAGAAGGGACACTGAAGCTTTCTTT
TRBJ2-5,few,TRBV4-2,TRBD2,CASSHSRGGQETQYF,TGTGCCAGCAGCCACTCGCGGGGGGGCCAAGAGACCCAGTACTTC
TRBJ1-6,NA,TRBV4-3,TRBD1,CASSQHIQGAQNSPLHF,TGCGCCAGCAGCCAACACATACAGGGGGCGCAGAATTCACCCCTCCACTTT
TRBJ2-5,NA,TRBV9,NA,CASSPRPQETQYF,TGTGCCAGCAGCCCCAGGCCCCAAGAGACCCAGTACTTC
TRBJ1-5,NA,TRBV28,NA,CASSPAGRDSNQPQHF,TGTGCCAGCAGTCCAGCGGGTCGCGATAGCAATCAGCCCCAGCATTTT
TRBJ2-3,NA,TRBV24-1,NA,CATSDSGYASTDTQYF,TGTGCCACCAGTGACTCGGGATATGCTAGCACAGATACGCAGTATTTT
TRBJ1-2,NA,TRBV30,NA,CAWSRDEYGYTF,TGTGCCTGGAGCCGGGACGAGTATGGCTACACCTTC
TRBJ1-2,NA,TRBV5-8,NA,CASSLAGGLYGYTF,TGTGCCAGCAGCTTGGCCGGGGGGCTCTATGGCTACACCTTC
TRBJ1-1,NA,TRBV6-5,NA,CASSRTALGPTEAFF,TGTGCCAGCAGCCGGACAGCCCTAGGGCCCACTGAAGCTTTCTTT
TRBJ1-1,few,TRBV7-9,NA,CASSAGRENTEAFF,TGTGCCAGCAGCGCGGGTCGGGAGAACACTGAAGCTTTCTTT
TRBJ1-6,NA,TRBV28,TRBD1,CASRTTGGGFLSPLHF,TGTGCCAGCAGGACAACAGGGGGCGGATTTCTCTCACCCCTCCACTTT
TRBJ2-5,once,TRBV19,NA,CASSIGSMETQYF,TGTGCCAGTAGTATAGGTAGCATGGAGACCCAGTACTTC
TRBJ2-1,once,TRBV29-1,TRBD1,CSARSRGRNEQFF,TGCAGCGCCCGATCCAGGGGGCGTAATGAGCAGTTCTTC
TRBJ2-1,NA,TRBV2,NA,CASRTVPVTEQFF,TGTGCCAGCAGGACAGTGCCCGTCACTGAGCAGTTCTTC
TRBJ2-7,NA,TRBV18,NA,CASSPPTGFYEQYF,TGTGCCAGCTCACCACCCACAGGGTTCTACGAGCAGTACTTC
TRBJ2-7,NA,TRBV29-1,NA,CSVDKRYEQYF,TGCAGCGTTGACAAGCGCTACGAGCAGTACTTC
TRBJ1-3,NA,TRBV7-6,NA,CASSFFGSSGNTIYF,TGTGCCAGCAGCTTCTTTGGTAGCTCTGGAAACACCATATATTTT
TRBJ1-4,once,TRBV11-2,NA,CASSLSLGKLFF,TGTGCCAGCAGCCTCTCGTTGGGAAAACTGTTTTTT
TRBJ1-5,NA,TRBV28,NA,CASSPRTLRKPQHF,TGTGCCAGCAGTCCGCGGACTCTTAGGAAGCCCCAGCATTTT
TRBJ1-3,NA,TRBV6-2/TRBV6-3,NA,CASSLAGGNTIYF,TGTGCCAGCAGTCTCGCTGGAGGAAACACCATATATTTT
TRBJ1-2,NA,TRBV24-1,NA,CATSDYRVANGYTF,TGTGCCACCAGTGATTACAGGGTAGCGAACGGCTACACCTTC
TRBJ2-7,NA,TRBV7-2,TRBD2,CASSQASGVSYEQYF,TGTGCCAGCAGCCAAGCTAGCGGGGTGTCCTACGAGCAGTACTTC
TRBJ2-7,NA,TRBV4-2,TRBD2,CANSQGVGGEYEQYF,TGTGCCAACAGCCAAGGCGTCGGGGGGGAGTACGAGCAGTACTTC
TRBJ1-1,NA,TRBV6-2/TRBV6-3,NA,CASSYNLEGTEAFF,TGTGCCAGCAGTTACAACCTGGAGGGAACTGAAGCTTTCTTT
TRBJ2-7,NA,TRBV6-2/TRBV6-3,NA,CASSFWLDSITDEQYF,TGTGCCAGCAGTTTCTGGCTGGACAGCATCACGGACGAGCAGTACTTC